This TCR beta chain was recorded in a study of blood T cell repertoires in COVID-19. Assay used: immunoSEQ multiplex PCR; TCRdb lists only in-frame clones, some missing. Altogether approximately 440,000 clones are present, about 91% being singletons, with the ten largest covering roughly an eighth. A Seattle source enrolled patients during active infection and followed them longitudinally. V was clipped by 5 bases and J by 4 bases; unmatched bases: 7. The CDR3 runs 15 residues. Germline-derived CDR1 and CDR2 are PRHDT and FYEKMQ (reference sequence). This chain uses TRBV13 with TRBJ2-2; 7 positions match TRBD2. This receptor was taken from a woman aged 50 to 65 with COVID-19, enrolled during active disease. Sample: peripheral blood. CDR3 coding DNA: TGTGCCAGCAGCCAGGTGTCGGGAGGCACCGGGGAGCTGTTTTTT. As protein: CASSQVSGGTGELFF.